This T cell receptor beta chain is drawn from a study of CD8+ T cells in alopecia areata. Trimming took off 5 bases at V and 0 bases at J, with 11 bases between the two ends. The CDR3 is 15 residues long. Germline CDR1 and CDR2: SGHVS and FNYEAQ. Individuals with alopecia areata gave both lesional scalp punch biopsies and peripheral blood for collection. Reverse transcription of extracted RNA yielded cDNA, which provided the sequencing template. The table came from immunoSEQ multiplex PCR; TCRdb's copy has only in-frame clones and leaves some out. The table shows around 50,000 clones, with around 96% occurring only once. In its sample, this clone was seen once.

The sample here was CD8+ T cells sorted from blood, taken at week 0. The rearrangement uses TRBV7-6 and TRBJ2-1, with D possibly being TRBD2 (5 bases). This TCR was recovered from a human donor with alopecia areata. CDR3 amino acids: CASSKTGFSYNEQFF. DNA of the CDR3: TGTGCCAGCAGCAAGACGGGGTTCTCCTACAATGAGCAGTTCTTC.